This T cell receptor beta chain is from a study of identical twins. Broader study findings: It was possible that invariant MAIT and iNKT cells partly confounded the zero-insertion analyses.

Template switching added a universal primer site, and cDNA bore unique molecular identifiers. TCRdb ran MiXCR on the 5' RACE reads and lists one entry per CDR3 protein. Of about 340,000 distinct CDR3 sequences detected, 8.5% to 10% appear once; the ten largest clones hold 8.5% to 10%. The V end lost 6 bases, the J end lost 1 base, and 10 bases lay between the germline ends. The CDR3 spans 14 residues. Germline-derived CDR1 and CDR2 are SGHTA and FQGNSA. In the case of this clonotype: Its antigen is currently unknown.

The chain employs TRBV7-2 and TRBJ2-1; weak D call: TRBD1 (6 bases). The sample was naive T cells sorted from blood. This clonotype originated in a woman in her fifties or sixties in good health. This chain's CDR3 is CASSGGISYNEQFF. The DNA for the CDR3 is TGTGCCAGCAGTGGGGGCATATCCTACAATGAGCAGTTCTTC. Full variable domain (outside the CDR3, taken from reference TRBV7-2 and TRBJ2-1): GAGVSQSPSNKVTEKGKDVELRCDPISGHTALYWYRQSLGQGLEFLIYFQGNSAPDKSGLPSDRFSAERTGGSVSTLTIQRTQQEDSAVYLCASSGGISYNEQFFGPGTRLTVL.